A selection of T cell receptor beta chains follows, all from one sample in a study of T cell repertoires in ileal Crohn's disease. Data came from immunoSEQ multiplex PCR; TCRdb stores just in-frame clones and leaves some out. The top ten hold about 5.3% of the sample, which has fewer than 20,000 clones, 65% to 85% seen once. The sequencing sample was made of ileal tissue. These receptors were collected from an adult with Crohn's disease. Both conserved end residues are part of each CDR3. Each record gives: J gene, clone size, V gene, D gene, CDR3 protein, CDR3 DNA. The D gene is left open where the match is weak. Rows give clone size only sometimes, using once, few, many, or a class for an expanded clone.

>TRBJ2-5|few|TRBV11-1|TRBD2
CASSLGSSGSQETQYF
TGTGCCAGCAGTTTAGGGTCTAGCGGATCCCAAGAGACCCAGTACTTC
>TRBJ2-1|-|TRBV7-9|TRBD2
CASSLSLAGAYNEQFF
TGTGCCAGCAGCTTATCCCTAGCGGGGGCCTACAATGAGCAGTTCTTC
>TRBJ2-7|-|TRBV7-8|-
CASSSGLKLSYEQYF
TGTGCCAGCAGCTCGGGACTGAAATTAAGCTACGAGCAGTACTTC
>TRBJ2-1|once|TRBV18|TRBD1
CASSSGQGAYNEQFF
TGTGCCAGCTCATCGGGACAGGGGGCCTACAATGAGCAGTTCTTC
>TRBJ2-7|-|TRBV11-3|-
CASSPRVGASDYEQYF
TGTGCCAGCAGCCCTAGGGTGGGGGCCTCTGACTACGAGCAGTACTTC
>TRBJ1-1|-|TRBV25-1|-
CASSPRTVNTEAFF
TGTGCCAGCAGTCCCCGGACAGTCAACACTGAAGCTTTCTTT
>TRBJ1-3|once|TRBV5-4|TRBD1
CASSLDREENTIYF
TGTGCCAGCAGCTTAGACAGGGAGGAAAACACCATATATTTT
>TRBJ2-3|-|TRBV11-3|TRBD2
CASSPGSSGGPTDTQYF
TGTGCCAGCAGCCCGGGGAGTAGCGGGGGCCCCACAGATACGCAGTATTTT
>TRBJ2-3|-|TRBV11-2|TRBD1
CASSSRRGSTDTQYF
TGTGCCAGCAGCTCCCGCAGGGGGAGCACAGATACGCAGTATTTT
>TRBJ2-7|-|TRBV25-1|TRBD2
CASSEGRGAYEQYF
TGTGCCAGCAGTGAAGGGCGGGGGGCCTACGAGCAGTACTTC
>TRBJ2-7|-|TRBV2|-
CASSFSGSTYEQYF
TGTGCCAGCAGTTTCTCAGGGTCGACGTACGAGCAGTACTTC
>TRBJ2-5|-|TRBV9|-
CASSPSHGTGQYF
TGTGCCAGCAGCCCCTCCCACGGCACAGGTCAGTACTTC
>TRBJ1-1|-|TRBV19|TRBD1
CASSMDRLVGTEAFF
TGTGCCAGTAGTATGGACAGGCTGGTAGGCACTGAAGCTTTCTTT
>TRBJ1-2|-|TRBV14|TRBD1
CASSPGGIYGYTF
TGTGCCAGCAGCCCAGGGGGAATCTATGGCTACACCTTC
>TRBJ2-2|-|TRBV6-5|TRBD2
CASSSPSGRTPGELFF
TGTGCCAGCAGTTCCCCTAGCGGGAGGACCCCCGGGGAGCTGTTTTTT
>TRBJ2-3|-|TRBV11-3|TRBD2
CASSRLAGGTDTQYF
TGTGCCAGCAGCCGACTAGCGGGAGGGACAGATACGCAGTATTTT
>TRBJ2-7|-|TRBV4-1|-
CASSQERGRPSSYEQYF
TGCGCCAGCAGCCAAGAAAGGGGTAGACCGAGCTCCTACGAGCAGTACTTC
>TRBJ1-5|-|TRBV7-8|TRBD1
CASSPWTGNNQPQHF
TGTGCCAGCAGCCCCTGGACAGGGAACAATCAGCCCCAGCATTTT
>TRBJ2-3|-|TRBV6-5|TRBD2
CASRRGGLRTDTQYF
TGTGCCAGCAGACGCGGGGGTTTACGCACAGATACGCAGTATTTT
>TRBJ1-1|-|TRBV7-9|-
CASSLTGDTEAFF
TGTGCCAGCAGCCTTACGGGTGACACTGAAGCTTTCTTT
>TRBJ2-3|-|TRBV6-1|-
CASTAGTIHTDTQYF
TGTGCCAGCACCGCGGGGACGATCCACACAGATACGCAGTATTTT
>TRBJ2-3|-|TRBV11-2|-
CASTPTLHLTDTQYF
TGTGCCAGCACCCCGACTCTCCACCTCACAGATACGCAGTATTTT
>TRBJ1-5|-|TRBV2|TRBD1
CASRTGQPNQPQHF
TGTGCCAGCAGAACGGGACAGCCCAATCAGCCCCAGCATTTT
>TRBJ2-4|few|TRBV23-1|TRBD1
CASSQPGQGGASKNIQYF
TGCGCCAGCAGTCAACCGGGGCAAGGGGGCGCGTCCAAAAACATTCAGTACTTC
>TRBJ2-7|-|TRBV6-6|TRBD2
CATERGNSYEQYF
TGTGCCACAGAGCGGGGGAATTCCTACGAGCAGTACTTC
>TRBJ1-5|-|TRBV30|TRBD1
CAWSLTDRGNQPQHF
TGTGCCTGGAGTCTGACGGACAGGGGCAATCAGCCCCAGCATTTT
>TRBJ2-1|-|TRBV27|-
CASSQVRGWGISEQFF
TGTGCCAGCAGTCAAGTCAGAGGGTGGGGTATCAGTGAGCAGTTCTTC
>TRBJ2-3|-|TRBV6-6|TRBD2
CASSTSGGADTQYF
TGTGCCAGCAGTACTAGCGGGGGGGCAGATACGCAGTATTTT
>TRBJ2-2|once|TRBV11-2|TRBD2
CASSLLAGGRTGELFF
TGTGCCAGCAGCTTACTAGCGGGGGGGCGCACCGGGGAGCTGTTTTTT
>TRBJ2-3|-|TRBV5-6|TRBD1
CASSSLTGTDTQYF
TGTGCCAGCAGCTCGTTGACAGGGACAGATACGCAGTATTTT
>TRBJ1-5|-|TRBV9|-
CASSRGDQPQHF
TGTGCCAGCAGCCGGGGTGATCAGCCCCAGCATTTT
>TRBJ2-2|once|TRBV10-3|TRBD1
CASGQVTGELFF
TGTGCCAGCGGACAGGTCACCGGGGAGCTGTTTTTT
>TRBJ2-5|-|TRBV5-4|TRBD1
CASRTGAETQYF
TGTGCCAGCAGGACAGGGGCGGAGACCCAGTACTTC
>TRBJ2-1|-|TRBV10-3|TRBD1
CAIKAGGEPRVNEQFF
TGTGCCATCAAGGCAGGGGGCGAACCTAGAGTCAATGAGCAGTTCTTC
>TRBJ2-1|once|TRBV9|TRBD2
CASSPRTSGLAGYNEQFF
TGTGCCAGCAGCCCCCGGACTAGCGGGCTAGCCGGCTACAATGAGCAGTTCTTC
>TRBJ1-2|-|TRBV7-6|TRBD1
CASSLGPGQIDDGYTF
TGTGCCAGCAGCTTAGGTCCGGGACAGATTGATGATGGCTACACCTTC
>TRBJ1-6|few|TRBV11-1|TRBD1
CASSAGQGTPSNSPLHF
TGTGCCAGCAGCGCTGGACAGGGGACGCCGTCAAATTCACCCCTCCACTTT
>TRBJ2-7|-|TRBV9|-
CASSRQFYSYEQYF
TGTGCCAGCAGTCGACAGTTTTACTCCTACGAGCAGTACTTC
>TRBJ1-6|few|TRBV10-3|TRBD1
CAISRDRTNSPLHF
TGTGCCATCAGTCGGGACAGGACGAATTCACCCCTCCACTTT
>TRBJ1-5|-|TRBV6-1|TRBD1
CASSESEQGGQPQHF
TGTGCCAGCAGTGAAAGCGAGCAGGGGGGTCAGCCCCAGCATTTT
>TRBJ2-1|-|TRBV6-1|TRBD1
CASSSRTGANEQFF
TGTGCCAGCAGTTCACGGACAGGGGCCAATGAGCAGTTCTTC
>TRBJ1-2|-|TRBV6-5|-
CASSYRQDYGYTF
TGTGCCAGCAGTTACCGGCAGGACTATGGCTACACCTTC
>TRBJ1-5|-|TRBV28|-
CASSPEQGRGQPQHF
TGTGCCAGCAGCCCAGAACAGGGTAGAGGTCAGCCCCAGCATTTT
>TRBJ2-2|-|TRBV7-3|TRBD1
CASSLPGQSNTGELFF
TGTGCCAGCAGCTTACCGGGACAGAGTAACACCGGGGAGCTGTTTTTT
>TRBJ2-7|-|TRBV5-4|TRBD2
CASSLVGGRSYEQYF
TGTGCCAGCAGCTTGGTCGGCGGGAGGTCCTACGAGCAGTACTTC
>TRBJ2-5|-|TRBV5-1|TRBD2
CASSSASGSRETQYF
TGCGCCAGCAGTTCAGCTAGCGGGAGTAGAGAGACCCAGTACTTC
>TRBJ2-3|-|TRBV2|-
CASSDAGVGTDTQYF
TGTGCCAGCAGTGATGCAGGGGTCGGCACAGATACGCAGTATTTT
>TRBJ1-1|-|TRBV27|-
CASSSYFQARAFF
TGTGCCAGCAGTTCCTACTTCCAAGCGCGAGCTTTCTTT
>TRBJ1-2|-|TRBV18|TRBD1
CASSSRQGYGYTF
TGTGCCAGCTCATCTCGACAGGGGTATGGCTACACCTTC
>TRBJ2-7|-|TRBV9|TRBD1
CASSPRTGTYEQYF
TGTGCCAGCAGCCCACGGACAGGGACCTACGAGCAGTACTTC
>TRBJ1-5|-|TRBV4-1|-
CASSQDGDINQPQHF
TGCGCCAGCAGCCAAGATGGGGACATTAATCAGCCCCAGCATTTT